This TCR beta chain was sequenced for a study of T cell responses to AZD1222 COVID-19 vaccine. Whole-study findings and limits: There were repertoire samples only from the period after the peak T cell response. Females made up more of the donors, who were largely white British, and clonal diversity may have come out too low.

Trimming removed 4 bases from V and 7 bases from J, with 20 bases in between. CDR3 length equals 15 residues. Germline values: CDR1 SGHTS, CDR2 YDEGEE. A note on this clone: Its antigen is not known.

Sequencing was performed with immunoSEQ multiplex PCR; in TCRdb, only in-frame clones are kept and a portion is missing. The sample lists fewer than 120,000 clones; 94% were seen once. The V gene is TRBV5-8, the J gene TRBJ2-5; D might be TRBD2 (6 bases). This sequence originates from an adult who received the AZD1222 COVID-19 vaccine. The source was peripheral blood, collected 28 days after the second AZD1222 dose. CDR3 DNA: TGTGCCAGCAGCCCCCGTGGAGGGACTCAATCGACCCAGTACTTC. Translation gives CASSPRGGTQSTQYF. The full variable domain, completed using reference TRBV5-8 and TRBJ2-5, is EAGVTQSPTHLIKTRGQQATLRCSPISGHTSVYWYQQALGLGLQFLLWYDEGEERNRGNFPPRFSGRQFPNYSSELNVNALELEDSALYLCASSPRGGTQSTQYFGPGTRLLVL.